Following are 22 T cell receptor beta chains from one sample sequenced in a study of CD8 T cells in ankylosing spondylitis. Findings and caveats of the study: Characteristic, it appeared, of ankylosing spondylitis blood was a TCR beta motif of about eight highly homologous variants.

TCRdb analysed the 5' RACE reads with MiXCR anew, one entry per CDR3 protein. The data show about 210,000 distinct CDR3 sequences, with approximately 7.4% seen just once and 12% to 15% held by the top ten. These receptors have no known antigen. Sample: blood, either unsorted or a sorted T cell fraction (not recorded which). The receptors stem from a male donor with ankylosing spondylitis.

This clonotype was detected ten times or more. The V gene is TRBV4-2, the J gene TRBJ2-5; 10 bases map to TRBD2. This CDR3 comprises 15 residues. Germline CDR1 reads LGHNA; CDR2 reads YNFKEQ. The ends lost 0 bases at V and 7 bases at J; junction bases unmatched: 5. The CDR3 DNA reads TGTGCCAGCAGCCAAGATGGTAGCGGGAGGCGGACCCAGTACTTC. Amino acids: CASSQDGSGRRTQYF.

The chain couples TRBV28 to TRBJ2-7; 14 positions match TRBD2. With V trimmed by 8 bases and J by 2 bases, 8 bases remained unmatched. CDR1 MDHEN and CDR2 SYDVKM come from the germline V gene. The CDR3 spans 16 residues. CDR3 in amino acids: CASCGTSGSKAYEQYF. In DNA, the CDR3 is TGTGCCAGCTGCGGGACTAGCGGGAGTAAGGCCTACGAGCAGTACTTC.

This clonotype was seen many times. The rearrangement uses TRBV27 and TRBJ1-1; TRBD1 is a possible D gene (5 bases). The CDR3 is 18 amino acids. Trimming pared 6 bases from V and 1 base from J, leaving 24 bases between. The germline gives CDR1 MNHEY, CDR2 SMNVEV (reference sequence). The CDR3 nucleotides read TGTGCCAGCAGCCTCACCCGACAGTGGACCCTAGCGAACACTGAAGCTTTCTTT. Its translation: CASSLTRQWTLANTEAFF.

The chain links TRBV7-4 to TRBJ2-1; a weak D match, TRBD2 (6 bases). Germline V gene sequence: CDR1 SGHVT, CDR2 SQSDAQ. There are 16 residues in the CDR3. V was clipped by 2 bases and J by 6 bases, with 17 bases between them. The CDR3 is CASSLFGGLVRNEQFF. The CDR3 coding sequence is TGTGCCAGCAGCTTATTCGGGGGTTTGGTGCGCAATGAGCAGTTCTTC. Supplemented by reference TRBV7-4 and TRBJ2-1, the full variable domain reads GAGVSQSPRYKVAKRGRDVALRCDSISGHVTLYWYRQTLGQGSEVLTYSQSDAQRDKSGRPSGRFSAERPERSVSTLKIQRTEQGDSAVYLCASSLFGGLVRNEQFFGPGTRLTVL.

Ten or more counts support this clonotype. J is TRBJ2-3 and V is TRBV4-3; 7 positions match TRBD2. The CDR3 sequence is 15 residues long. Germline V gene sequence: CDR1 LGHNA, CDR2 YSLEER. V lost 1 base to trimming and J lost 5 bases; unmatched junction nucleotides: 6. CDR3 coding DNA: TGCGCCAGCAGCCAAGGGGGGAGGGCCAGAGATACGCAGTATTTT. Translated: CASSQGGRARDTQYF.

The CDR3 nucleotides read TGTGCCAGCACTCCACAGGGAAAACGTGGGAATGAGCAGTTCTTC. This gives the protein CASTPQGKRGNEQFF. V usage is TRBV12-3 or TRBV12-4 and J usage is TRBJ2-1, with D maybe TRBD1 (6 bases). CDR3 size: 15 residues. V lost 7 bases, J lost 7 bases, and 20 bases lay in between.

This clonotype showed up many times. V is TRBV7-9 and J is TRBJ1-1; D is unresolved. V was trimmed by 3 bases and J by 1 base, leaving 6 bases between them. CDR1 is SEHNR, CDR2 FQNEAQ, per germline (reference sequence). CDR3 length: 13 residues. The CDR3 loop reads CASSFPANTEAFF. The CDR3 DNA reads TGTGCCAGCAGCTTCCCCGCGAACACTGAAGCTTTCTTT.

This clonotype was recorded at least ten times. The chain carries TRBV7-6 and TRBJ2-1, with 10 nucleotides matching TRBD1. The CDR3 is 12 amino acids. The germline gives CDR1 SGHVS, CDR2 FNYEAQ. Losses at the gene ends were 6 bases for V and 9 bases for J; bases not matched to a gene: 2. CDR3 residues: CASRTGGGEQFF. DNA for the CDR3: TGTGCCAGCAGGACAGGGGGCGGTGAGCAGTTCTTC.

This clonotype has ten or more counts. The chain couples TRBV15 to TRBJ1-1; no firm D call. Per the germline V gene, CDR1 is LNHNV and CDR2 is YYDKDF (reference sequence). Trimming took off 2 bases at V and 1 base at J, with 5 bases between the two ends. CDR3 length equals 13 residues. DNA for the CDR3: TGTGCCACCAGCAGATCGAGGAACACTGAAGCTTTCTTT. Amino acid sequence: CATSRSRNTEAFF.

This clonotype was observed a handful of times. The gene calls are TRBV4-3 and TRBJ1-1, with D possibly matching TRBD1 (5 bases). The V gene lost 4 bases and the J gene lost 3 bases, with 15 bases spanning the gap. The CDR3 consists of 15 residues. Germline assignment: CDR1 LGHNA and CDR2 YSLEER. The CDR3 loop reads CASSPNLRGDTEAFF. CDR3 in DNA: TGCGCCAGCAGCCCCAATTTGCGGGGGGACACTGAAGCTTTCTTT.

This clonotype has ten or more counts. This sequence joins TRBV6-1 and TRBJ2-3; perhaps TRBD2 as D (5 bases). Trimming took off 2 bases at V and 2 bases at J, with 17 bases between the two ends. The CDR3 runs to 17 residues. Germline-derived CDR1 and CDR2 are MNHNS and SASEGT. The CDR3 sequence: CASSETVLADPTDTQYF. Here the CDR3 DNA reads TGTGCCAGCAGTGAAACAGTCCTAGCCGACCCCACAGATACGCAGTATTTT.

This clonotype was detected many times. The chain employs TRBV9 and TRBJ1-1, with D maybe TRBD1 (5 bases). The CDR3 consists of 13 residues. Germline V lookup: CDR1 SGDLS, CDR2 YYNGEE. V was clipped by 4 bases and J by 11 bases, with 18 bases between them. The chain's CDR3 is CASSRSPGTAAFF. In DNA form, the CDR3 reads TGTGCCAGCAGCCGTTCTCCGGGGACGGCTGCTTTCTTT.

Ten or more counts support this clonotype. This chain links TRBV7-9 with TRBJ2-1; D is unresolved. CDR3 size: 13 residues. Looked up from germline, CDR1 is SEHNR and CDR2 is FQNEAQ (reference sequence). Trimming removed 5 bases at V and 3 bases at J, with 8 bases between. CDR3 sequence reads: CASSQTNYNEQFF. CDR3 DNA: TGTGCCAGCAGCCAGACAAACTACAATGAGCAGTTCTTC.

This clonotype has ten or more counts. The chain recombines TRBV25-1 with TRBJ2-3, with 8 bases fitting TRBD1. The CDR3 totals 16 residues. In germline, CDR1 is MGHDK, CDR2 SYGVNS. J was trimmed by 2 bases and V by 0 bases; bases with no gene match: 4. CDR3 sequence: CASSEYGRGLTDTQYF. CDR3 coding DNA: TGTGCCAGCAGTGAATACGGCAGGGGGCTCACAGATACGCAGTATTTT. The whole variable domain, filled in from reference TRBV25-1 and TRBJ2-3, reads EADIYQTPRYLVIGTGKKITLECSQTMGHDKMYWYQQDPGMELHLIHYSYGVNSTEKGDLSSESTVSRIRTEHFPLTLESARPSHTSQYLCASSEYGRGLTDTQYFGPGTRLTVL.

This clonotype was detected many times. The chain combines TRBV9 with TRBJ2-3, with D hard to call. CDR1 and CDR2 from the germline V gene are SGDLS and YYNGEE. The CDR3 contains 14 residues. Between the trimmed V and J ends, which lost 0 bases and 6 bases, there was a span of 11 bases. The CDR3 protein is CASSVVGSRDTQYF. The CDR3, as DNA: TGTGCCAGCAGCGTAGTGGGTTCCCGGGATACGCAGTATTTT.

This clonotype was observed at least ten times. The chain is built from TRBV11-2 and TRBJ1-1; D remains ambiguous. Trimming shortened V by 2 bases and J by 5 bases, and 6 bases separated the two germline ends. Germline CDR1 reads SGHAT; CDR2 reads FQNNGV. CDR3 length equals 12 residues. The CDR3 coding sequence is TGTGCCAGCAGCTTATATGGAACTGAAGCTTTCTTT. Protein sequence: CASSLYGTEAFF.

This clonotype occurred many times. This chain joins TRBV6-5 and TRBJ2-2; D is possibly TRBD2 (5 bases). CDR3 size: 16 residues. The V and J ends lost 2 bases and 0 bases respectively, with 10 bases between them. The germline V gene has CDR1 MNHEY and CDR2 SVGAGI. The CDR3 sequence: CASSYAAGSNTGELFF. The CDR3 DNA reads TGTGCCAGCAGTTACGCGGCGGGTTCGAACACCGGGGAGCTGTTTTTT.

For this clonotype: At one end, the junction sequence differs from germline, possibly due to a read error. CDR3 amino acids: CAISPVLTGELFF. The CDR3 DNA is TGTGCCATCAGCCCCGTCCTCACCGGGGAGCTGTTTTTT. V and J are TRBV5-5 and TRBJ2-2; no definite D call. The CDR3 contains 13 residues. The germline CDR1 and CDR2 sequences are SGHKS and YYEKEE (reference sequence). The variable domain in full, completed from reference TRBV5-5 and TRBJ2-2, reads DAGVTQSPTHLIKTRGQQVTLRCSPISGHKSVSWYQQVLGQGPQFIFQYYEKEERGRGNFPDRFSARQFPNYSSELNVNALLLGDSALYLCAISPVLTGELFFGEGSRLTVL.

This clonotype was counted many times. This chain uses TRBV12-5 with TRBJ2-7; D is uncertain. CDR1 and CDR2 (germline): LGHNT, FRNRAP. This CDR3 is 14 amino acids long. V was trimmed by 6 bases and J by 2 bases, leaving 14 bases between them. The CDR3 DNA reads TGTGCTAGTGGATTATCGCCCGGGCCCTACGAGCAGTACTTC. It specifies CASGLSPGPYEQYF.

This clonotype was recorded a few times. V is TRBV12-3 or TRBV12-4 and J is TRBJ2-1, with 11 bases aligning to TRBD2. CDR3 length: 16 amino acids. V was clipped by 4 bases and J by 10 bases; unmatched bases: 12. DNA of the CDR3: TGTGCCAGCAGTTCACTGACTAGCGGGGACCCCATGGAGCAGTTCTTC. Amino acids: CASSSLTSGDPMEQFF.

This clonotype was recorded many times. This chain links TRBV20-1 with TRBJ2-7, with 7 bases that match TRBD1. This CDR3 is built from 15 residues. Losses at the gene ends were 0 bases for V and 0 bases for J; bases not matched to a gene: 5. Germline V gene sequence: CDR1 DFQATT, CDR2 SNEGSKA (reference sequence). DNA for the CDR3: TGCAGTGCTAGAGACCGACAGGGAACCTCCTACGAGCAGTACTTC. It is translated as CSARDRQGTSYEQYF.

Concerning this clonotype: This may stem from a read error, because a much larger clone lies one nucleotide away. The gene calls are TRBV6-5 and TRBJ1-1; possible D gene TRBD1, 6 bases. V lost 6 bases and J 7 bases, leaving 12 bases between the germline ends. CDR1 and CDR2 (germline): MNHEY, SVGAGI. The CDR3 extends over 12 amino acids. CDR3: CASSPDRYEAFF. The CDR3 DNA reads TGTGCCAGCAGCCCCGACAGGTATGAAGCTTTCTTT.